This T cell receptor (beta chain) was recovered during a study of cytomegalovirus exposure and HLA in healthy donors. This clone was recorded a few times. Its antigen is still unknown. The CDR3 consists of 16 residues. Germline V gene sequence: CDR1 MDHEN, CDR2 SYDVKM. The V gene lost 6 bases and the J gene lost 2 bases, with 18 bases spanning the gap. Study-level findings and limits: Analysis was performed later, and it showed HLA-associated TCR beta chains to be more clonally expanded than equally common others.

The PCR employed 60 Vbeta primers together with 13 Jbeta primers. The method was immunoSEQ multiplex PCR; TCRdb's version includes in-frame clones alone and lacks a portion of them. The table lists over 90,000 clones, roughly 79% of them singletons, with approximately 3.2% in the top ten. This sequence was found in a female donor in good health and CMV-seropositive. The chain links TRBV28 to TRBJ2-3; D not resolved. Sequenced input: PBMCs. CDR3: CASSYPNSFITDTQYF. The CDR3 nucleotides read TGTGCCAGCAGCTACCCCAATTCCTTTATCACAGATACGCAGTATTTT.